Shown below are 9 T cell receptor beta chains from a single sample sequenced in a study of PD-L1 blockade in urothelial cancer. Time point: peripheral blood 6 weeks after treatment start. The method was immunoSEQ multiplex PCR; TCRdb's version includes in-frame clones alone and lacks a portion of them. The repertoire consists of about 50,000 clones, with 70% to 85% occurring once and the leading ten covering approximately 2%. The sample here was PBMCs, taken around atezolizumab (anti-PD-L1) treatment. These receptors were collected from a man aged 50-59 years with urothelial cancer.

The table lists this clone with a few counts. V is TRBV7-8 and J is TRBJ2-1, with TRBD1 matching 7 bases. This CDR3 has 15 residues. Germline trimming cut 4 bases from V and 5 bases from J; bases unmatched to any gene: 8. Germline CDR1 is SGHVS and CDR2 is FQNEAQ. The chain's CDR3 is CASSYNRGRDNEQFF. The CDR3 nucleotides are TGTGCCAGCAGCTACAACAGGGGAAGGGACAATGAGCAGTTCTTC.

The chain recombines TRBV30 with TRBJ2-7, with 11 positions matching TRBD2. This CDR3 is 14 amino acids long. V lost 3 bases to trimming and J lost 6 bases; unmatched junction nucleotides: 7. From germline, CDR1 is GTSNPN and CDR2 SVGIG (reference sequence). CDR3 bases: TGTGCCTGGAGCTTAGCGGGAGGGCCGGGCGAGCAGTACTTC. As protein: CAWSLAGGPGEQYF.

This CDR3 is CASSKREVGYTF. The CDR3 bases are TGTGCCAGCAGCAAGAGAGAGGTCGGCTACACCTTC. This rearrangement joins TRBV21-1 to TRBJ1-2. TRBV21-1 is an annotated pseudogene. This CDR3 contains 12 residues.

As to this clone: At one end, the junction sequence differs from germline, possibly due to a read error. The gene calls are TRBV7-7 and TRBJ2-5; 8 bases agree with TRBD2. The CDR3 runs 14 residues. From germline, CDR1 is SSHAT and CDR2 FNYEAQ (reference sequence). CDR3 DNA: TGTGCTAGCAGCCCCGCGGGGGGAAAAGAGACCCAGTACTTC. Translating it yields CASSPAGGKETQYF.

The rearrangement links TRBV19 to TRBJ2-1; maybe TRBD1 (5 bases). Germline loops: CDR1 LNHDA, CDR2 SQIVND (reference sequence). The CDR3 runs to 15 residues. V was shortened by 3 bases and J by 0 bases, with 9 bases between the two germline ends. The CDR3 sequence is CASSMTDSSYNEQFF. In DNA form, the CDR3 reads TGTGCCAGTAGTATGACCGACAGCTCCTACAATGAGCAGTTCTTC. Based on the CDR3 plus reference TRBV19 and TRBJ2-1, the full variable domain is DGGITQSPKYLFRKEGQNVTLSCEQNLNHDAMYWYRQDPGQGLRLIYYSQIVNDFQKGDIAEGYSVSREKKESFPLTVTSAQKNPTAFYLCASSMTDSSYNEQFFGPGTRLTVL.

The V and J genes are TRBV30 and TRBJ1-2; D not certain. The germline gives CDR1 GTSNPN, CDR2 SVGIG (reference sequence). Trimming took off 2 bases at V and 7 bases at J, with 14 bases between the two ends. This CDR3 is built from 13 residues. The CDR3 nucleotides read TGTGCCTGGAGTACCCCGGGAGGGTTTGGCTACACCTTC. As protein: CAWSTPGGFGYTF. Using reference TRBV30 and TRBJ1-2 for the parts outside the CDR3, the full variable domain is SQTIHQWPATLVQPVGSPLSLECTVEGTSNPNLYWYRQAAGRGLQLLFYSVGIGQISSEVPQNLSASRPQDRQFILSSKKLLLSDSGFYLCAWSTPGGFGYTFGSGTRLTVV.

The chain recombines TRBV7-2 with TRBJ2-5; a possible D gene is TRBD2 (5 bases). There are 15 residues in the CDR3. V dropped 5 bases and J dropped 3 bases, with 16 bases sitting between them. Germline-derived CDR1 and CDR2 are SGHTA and FQGNSA. CDR3 sequence: CASSPSNLLEETQYF. DNA of the CDR3: TGTGCCAGCAGCCCTAGTAACTTACTAGAAGAGACCCAGTACTTC.

The chain couples TRBV7-2 to TRBJ2-7; the D gene is possibly TRBD2 (6 bases). Germline-derived CDR1 and CDR2 are SGHTA and FQGNSA. V lost 6 bases, J lost 3 bases, and 15 bases lay in between. The CDR3 extends over 14 amino acids. The CDR3 sequence is CASRSTGGNYEQYF. Here the CDR3 DNA reads TGTGCCAGCAGATCTACGGGCGGGAACTACGAGCAGTACTTC.

The chain recombines TRBV27 with TRBJ2-5, with 7 bases aligning to TRBD1. This CDR3 has 15 amino acids. CDR1 MNHEY and CDR2 SMNVEV come from the germline V gene (reference sequence). Trimming removed 4 bases from V and 5 bases from J; junction bases left unmatched: 10. CDR3 loop: CASSSRDSLFETQYF. The CDR3 bases are TGTGCCAGCAGTTCTCGGGACAGCCTGTTTGAGACCCAGTACTTC.